This TCR beta chain was found in a study of T cells in Graves' hyperthyroidism and ophthalmopathy. Study background: Peripheral blood was drawn at first diagnosis, prior to all treatment. Study-level results: Most thyroid clonotypes that were expanded above 0.001 also turned up in blood.

V was pared by 5 bases and J by 1 base, with 5 bases of the junction left unmatched. CDR1 and CDR2 (germline): SEHNR, FQNEAQ (reference sequence). This CDR3 region has 16 residues. Many counts were recorded for this clonotype. What it recognizes is unknown. TCR beta CDR3 regions were amplified from RNA. The TCR CDR3 was amplified in a first-round RT-PCR using the HTBI primer set. One entry per CDR3 protein results from TCRdb running MiXCR on the multiplex PCR reads. The repertoire consists of roughly 99,000 distinct CDR3 sequences, with more than 15% occurring once and the leading ten covering about 45%. The study left out patients who had uncontrolled infection, other autoimmune disease, pregnancy or lactation. The PBMCs had their origin in around 10 ml of fresh peripheral blood.

This clonotype was obtained from a woman aged 50 to 60 with Graves' hyperthyroidism. The rearrangement links TRBV7-9 to TRBJ2-3; 11 bases line up with TRBD1. Source material: blood. The CDR3 DNA reads TGTGCCAGCAGCCCGGACAGGGGGCGCGGCACAGATACGCAGTATTTT. It encodes CASSPDRGRGTDTQYF.